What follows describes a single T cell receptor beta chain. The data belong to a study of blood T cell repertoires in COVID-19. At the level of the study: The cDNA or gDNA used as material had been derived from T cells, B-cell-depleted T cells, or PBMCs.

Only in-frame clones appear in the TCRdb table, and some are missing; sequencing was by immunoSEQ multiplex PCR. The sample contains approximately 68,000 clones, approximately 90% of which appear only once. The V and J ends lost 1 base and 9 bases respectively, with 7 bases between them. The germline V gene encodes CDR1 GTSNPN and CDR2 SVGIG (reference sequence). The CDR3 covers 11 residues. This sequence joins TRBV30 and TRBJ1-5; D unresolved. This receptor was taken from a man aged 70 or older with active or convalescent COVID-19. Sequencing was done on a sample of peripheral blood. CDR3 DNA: TGTGCCTGGAGTGGGTCAGGGCCCCAGCATTTT. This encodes CAWSGSGPQHF.